Shown below are 30 T cell receptor beta chains from a single sample sequenced in a study of shared clonotypes between healthy human individuals. The naive CD8 fraction comprised CD45RO-negative cells positively selected for CCR7 and excluded terminally differentiated effector memory CD45RA+ cells. Assay used: immunoSEQ multiplex PCR; TCRdb lists only in-frame clones, some missing. The sample yields 1.5 million to 2.5 million clones, about 95% seen once. Sequencing used naive CD8+ T cells sorted from blood. These receptors were taken from a man younger than 30 in good health.

The chain recombines TRBV7-6 with TRBJ2-7; TRBD2 might be the D (5 bases). There are 15 residues in the CDR3. V gave up 1 base and J gave up 1 base, with 11 bases separating them. Germline CDR1 SGHVS, CDR2 FNYEAQ. DNA of the CDR3: TGTGCCAGCAGCTTAGAAGTAGGACTTTCCTACGAGCAGTACTTC. As protein: CASSLEVGLSYEQYF.

The chain is built from TRBV6-6 and TRBJ2-7; D not certain. V lost 0 bases and J 0 bases, leaving 9 bases between the germline ends. Germline values: CDR1 MNHNY, CDR2 SVGAGI (reference sequence). CDR3 length: 15 amino acids. The CDR3 spells CASSYSSQNSYEQYF. The CDR3 region has the DNA TGTGCCAGCAGTTACTCGTCACAAAACTCCTACGAGCAGTACTTC.

The genes are TRBV5-6 and TRBJ2-7; a possible D gene is TRBD2 (7 bases). V lost 5 bases and J 6 bases, leaving 12 bases between the germline ends. The CDR3 totals 12 residues. Per germline, CDR1 SGHDT and CDR2 YYEEEE. The DNA of the CDR3 is TGTGCCAGCAGACCAGGGGAGGGCGAGCAGTACTTC. Its translation: CASRPGEGEQYF.

A word on this clone: The same CDR3 is also encoded by other DNA sequences in this sample. The rearrangement uses TRBV5-6 and TRBJ2-3, with D possibly TRBD2 on 5 matching bases. V lost 2 bases and J lost 6, with 7 bases in between. The CDR3 has 12 amino acids. Germline values: CDR1 SGHDT, CDR2 YYEEEE. In nucleotides, the CDR3 is TGTGCCAGCAGCTTAGGAGGCGATACGCAGTATTTT. Encoded protein: CASSLGGDTQYF.

This chain links TRBV7-6 with TRBJ2-5; D gene unclear. Germline V gene lookup returns CDR1 SGHVS and CDR2 FNYEAQ. V lost 1 base and J 2 bases, leaving 8 bases between the germline ends. The CDR3 totals 14 residues. The CDR3 sequence is CASSLEVEQETQYF. The CDR3, as DNA: TGTGCCAGCAGCTTAGAGGTAGAGCAAGAGACCCAGTACTTC.

The rearrangement links TRBV19 to TRBJ1-5; D might be TRBD1 (5 bases). The V end lost 7 bases, the J end lost 2 bases, and 18 bases lay between the germline ends. The CDR3 is 16 residues long. Germline-derived CDR1 and CDR2 are LNHDA and SQIVND (reference sequence). In DNA form, the CDR3 reads TGTGCCAGTACCCCGATGGGGGTGTTGGGCAATCAGCCCCAGCATTTT. This translates into CASTPMGVLGNQPQHF.

Details on this clone: Germline and junction disagree at one end, which may indicate a read error. The chain carries TRBV2 and TRBJ2-1; weak D call: TRBD2 (5 bases). This CDR3 contains 13 residues. Germline-derived CDR1 and CDR2 are SNHLY and FYNNEI. The CDR3 region is CASRPDSSNEQFF. Written as DNA, the CDR3 is TGTGCCAGCAGACCGGACTCCTCCAATGAGCAGTTCTTC.

The chain links TRBV7-9 to TRBJ2-7; the D call may be TRBD1 or TRBD2 (6 bases each). Germline CDR1 is SEHNR and CDR2 is FQNEAQ (reference sequence). This CDR3 is 15 amino acids long. The V end lost 5 bases, the J end lost 7 bases, and 21 bases lay between the germline ends. CDR3 region: CASSQGTHASGEQYF. The CDR3 region has the DNA TGTGCCAGCAGCCAGGGGACTCACGCGTCTGGAGAGCAGTACTTC.

The sample holds a few counts of this clone. This sequence joins TRBV27 and TRBJ1-5; D uncertain. Germline CDR1 and CDR2: MNHEY and SMNVEV (reference sequence). The CDR3 has 13 amino acids. Trimming shortened V by 5 bases and J by 6 bases, and 11 bases separated the two germline ends. The CDR3: CASSEVWGQPQHF. In nucleotides, the CDR3 is TGTGCCAGCAGTGAAGTGTGGGGTCAGCCCCAGCATTTT.

The chain couples TRBV27 to TRBJ1-1, with D possibly TRBD1 on 6 matching bases. Germline CDR1 MNHEY, CDR2 SMNVEV (reference sequence). V shed 5 bases and J shed 5 bases, with 18 bases lying between them. There are 15 residues in the CDR3. The CDR3 nucleotides read TGTGCCAGCAGTCTGGGTGGGGGGCTAGGAACTGAAGCTTTCTTT. Residues: CASSLGGGLGTEAFF.

The J gene is TRBJ1-1, the V gene TRBV4-1; a possible D gene is TRBD1 (5 bases). Germline CDR1 reads MGHRA; CDR2 reads YSYEKL. V dropped 5 bases and J dropped 7 bases, with 23 bases sitting between them. The CDR3 has 16 residues. The CDR3 sequence: CASSDNPTTLGGEAFF. DNA for the CDR3: TGCGCCAGCAGCGACAACCCTACTACGCTGGGGGGTGAAGCTTTCTTT.

The sample holds one count of this clone. The chain is built from TRBV14 and TRBJ2-5; D may correspond to TRBD1 or TRBD2 (6 bases each). The CDR3 extends over 14 amino acids. Germline lookup yields CDR1 SGHDN and CDR2 FVKESK. Trimming cost V 2 bases and J 5 bases, with 12 bases left between them. The CDR3 nucleotides are TGTGCCAGCAGCCAACTACAGGGAGGCGAGACCCAGTACTTC. Translating gives CASSQLQGGETQYF.

The V and J genes are TRBV6-5 and TRBJ2-1; TRBD1 or TRBD2 may be the D gene (6 bases each). The ends were cut back, 2 bases at V and 5 bases at J, with 13 bases in the middle. This CDR3 is 15 amino acids long. Germline CDR1 reads MNHEY; CDR2 reads SVGAGI. Here the CDR3 reads CASSYVGGSNNEQFF. The CDR3 DNA follows: TGTGCCAGCAGTTACGTCGGGGGCAGCAACAATGAGCAGTTCTTC.

The rearrangement links TRBV28 to TRBJ1-5; 10 nucleotides align to TRBD1. V dropped 2 bases and J dropped 7; count of bases not matched to a gene: 8. Germline V gene lookup returns CDR1 MDHEN and CDR2 SYDVKM. The CDR3 totals 16 residues. The CDR3 DNA follows: TGTGCCAGCAGTTTAACCGGGACAGGGGAAGGACAGCCCCAGCATTTT. The encoded protein is CASSLTGTGEGQPQHF.

The V call is TRBV10-3, the J call TRBJ2-7; 7 bases are shared with TRBD2. CDR3 length: 14 residues. With V trimmed by 6 bases and J by 4 bases, 9 bases remained unmatched. The germline V gene has CDR1 ENHRY and CDR2 SYGVKD. The chain's CDR3 is CAIRQGGTIYEQYF. CDR3 sequence (DNA): TGTGCCATCAGACAAGGCGGGACTATATACGAGCAGTACTTC.

The J gene is TRBJ2-4, the V gene TRBV7-2, with 7 bases matching TRBD2. V gave up 5 bases and J gave up 7 bases; unmatched junction bases: 14. Germline CDR1 and CDR2: SGHTA and FQGNSA. The CDR3 extends over 16 amino acids. CDR3 amino acids: CASSSRDGLDANIQYF. DNA of the CDR3: TGTGCCAGCAGCAGCCGGGACGGACTAGACGCCAACATTCAGTACTTC.

The V and J genes are TRBV19 and TRBJ1-6, with D unresolved. With 7 bases removed from V and 2 bases from J, the gap between germline ends came to 12 bases. CDR1 and CDR2 (germline): LNHDA, SQIVND (reference sequence). The CDR3 totals 15 residues. The CDR3 protein is CASNLDGAYNSPLHF. CDR3 DNA: TGTGCCAGTAATCTCGACGGCGCCTATAATTCACCCCTCCACTTT.

This chain joins TRBV5-1 and TRBJ2-3; TRBD2 matches 7 bases. CDR3 size: 15 residues. In germline, CDR1 is SGHRS, CDR2 YFSETQ. Germline trimming cut 0 bases from V and 2 bases from J; bases unmatched to any gene: 3. The CDR3 nucleotides read TGCGCCAGCAGCTTGGTAACTAGCGCCACAGATACGCAGTATTTT. Its protein product is CASSLVTSATDTQYF.

The CDR3 is CASSQGGTDGYTF. The CDR3 bases are TGCGCCAGCAGCCAAGGTGGGACAGACGGCTACACCTTC. The V gene is TRBV4-1, the J gene TRBJ1-2, with 7 bases fitting TRBD1. V gave up 1 base and J gave up 8 bases; unmatched junction bases: 4. The germline V gene encodes CDR1 MGHRA and CDR2 YSYEKL. This CDR3 has 13 amino acids.

The chain employs TRBV29-1 and TRBJ2-7; 7 bases are a match to TRBD2. Germline trimming cut 5 bases from V and 5 bases from J; bases unmatched to any gene: 6. This CDR3 region has 12 residues. Germline lookup yields CDR1 SQVTM and CDR2 ANQGSEA. CDR3 nucleotide sequence: TGCAGCGTTTGTGTCGGGGGGAACGAGCAGTACTTC. Translated, it gives CSVCVGGNEQYF.

The V gene is TRBV5-4, the J gene TRBJ1-1, with 8 bases matching TRBD1. This CDR3 contains 13 residues. CDR1 is SGHNT and CDR2 is YYREEE in the germline V gene (reference sequence). Trimming cost V 4 bases and J 6 bases; bases outside gene matches: 5. The CDR3 coding sequence is TGTGCCAGCAGCCTCTGGACAGGGTCTGAAGCTTTCTTT. It translates to CASSLWTGSEAFF.

This chain joins TRBV29-1 and TRBJ1-1, with TRBD1 matching over 7 bases. The germline V gene encodes CDR1 SQVTM and CDR2 ANQGSEA. J gave up 4 bases and V 7 bases, and 9 bases lay outside the gene matches. The CDR3 length is 13 residues. The DNA for the CDR3 is TGCAGCGCCGAGGGGGCAGGGGTCACTGAAGCTTTCTTT. The encoded protein is CSAEGAGVTEAFF.

The chain has TRBV15 and TRBJ2-5; maybe TRBD1 (8 bases). The length of the CDR3 is 15 residues. Germline V lookup: CDR1 LNHNV, CDR2 YYDKDF (reference sequence). V was pared by 0 bases and J by 4 bases, with 12 bases between. In DNA, the CDR3 is TGTGCCACCAGCAGAGAGGACAGGGAGGGAGAGACCCAGTACTTC. This encodes CATSREDREGETQYF.

The V call is TRBV6-5, the J call TRBJ1-2; D gene ambiguous. Germline CDR1 and CDR2: MNHEY and SVGAGI. The CDR3 runs 10 residues. Trimming pared 6 bases from V and 9 bases from J, leaving 8 bases between. For the CDR3, the DNA is TGTGCCAGCAGCCCCGGGAGCTACACCTTC. Translation gives CASSPGSYTF.

V and J are TRBV5-8 and TRBJ2-2; 9 bases agree with TRBD2. The CDR3 loop spans 17 amino acids. Germline V gene sequence: CDR1 SGHTS, CDR2 YDEGEE. V shed 4 bases, J shed 3 bases, and the junction held 10 bases outside the gene matches. The CDR3 sequence: CASSPLAGVLYTGELFF. For the CDR3, the DNA is TGTGCCAGCAGCCCCTTAGCGGGAGTCTTATACACCGGGGAGCTGTTTTTT.

This chain connects TRBV6-1 to TRBJ2-1; no clear D gene. Trimming left V 3 bases short and J 0 bases short, with 9 bases between. Per the germline V gene, CDR1 is MNHNS and CDR2 is SASEGT. The CDR3 consists of 15 residues. The CDR3 DNA reads TGTGCCAGCAGTGAGCCCTGGAGCTCCTACAATGAGCAGTTCTTC. Its protein is CASSEPWSSYNEQFF.

The CDR3 loop is CASSPDYGQETQYF. Written as DNA, the CDR3 is TGTGCCAGCAGTCCGGACTACGGGCAAGAGACCCAGTACTTC. The chain carries TRBV2 and TRBJ2-5; TRBD2 might be the D (6 bases). This CDR3 is 14 amino acids long. The germline V gene has CDR1 SNHLY and CDR2 FYNNEI. V was cut by 5 bases and J by 2 bases, with 12 bases left in between.

J is TRBJ1-2 and V is TRBV6-4; D is unresolved. Trimming took off 4 bases at V and 6 bases at J, with 12 bases between the two ends. Germline CDR1 reads MRHNA; CDR2 reads SNTAGT. The CDR3 is 13 amino acids. CDR3 sequence: CASSAPLTNGYTF. The CDR3 DNA reads as TGTGCCAGCAGTGCCCCCCTCACTAATGGCTACACCTTC.

This clone was recorded once. This chain connects TRBV4-1 to TRBJ2-7; D remains unclear. Germline V CDR1 and CDR2: MGHRA, YSYEKL. The CDR3 consists of 17 residues. Deletions cut 0 bases from V and 2 bases from J, with 17 bases between. The CDR3 nucleotides are TGCGCCAGCAGCCAAGATGTAGGGTCTCTGGGAACCTACGAGCAGTACTTC. It specifies CASSQDVGSLGTYEQYF.

The J gene is TRBJ1-2, the V gene TRBV11-2; D perhaps matches TRBD1 (6 bases). Deletions cut 0 bases from V and 3 bases from J, with 11 bases between. The CDR3 is made up of 15 amino acids. Germline V gene sequence: CDR1 SGHAT, CDR2 FQNNGV. The CDR3: CASSLDRTAYYGYTF. The CDR3 DNA sequence: TGTGCCAGCAGCTTAGATAGGACAGCATACTATGGCTACACCTTC.